Each of the 18 T cell receptor beta chains below was sequenced from the same sample in a study of shared clonotypes between healthy human individuals. The assay was immunoSEQ multiplex PCR, and TCRdb's table has in-frame clones only and misses some. The sample yields about 380,000 clones, around 96% seen once. The sequenced material came from memory CD8+ T cells sorted from blood. Subset of the sample: CD45RO+ cells pooled with CCR7-negative TemRA cells. These TCRs come from a man aged 25 to 40 in good health.

The chain's CDR3 is CASSLGAGESYEQYF. In nucleotides, the CDR3 is TGTGCCAGCAGCTTAGGAGCGGGAGAAAGCTACGAGCAGTACTTC. V usage is TRBV7-6 and J usage is TRBJ2-7; the match to TRBD2 covers 8 bases. Germline V gene sequence: CDR1 SGHVS, CDR2 FNYEAQ. The CDR3 is 15 residues long. V gave up 1 base and J gave up 3 bases; unmatched junction bases: 5.

The V call is TRBV28, the J call TRBJ2-7, with TRBD2 matching 7 bases. The V gene's germline CDR1 is MDHEN and CDR2 SYDVKM. Germline trimming cut 5 bases from V and 0 bases from J; bases unmatched to any gene: 10. The CDR3 extends over 16 amino acids. The CDR3 loop is CASSPSASGYSYEQYF. DNA for the CDR3: TGTGCCAGCAGTCCGTCGGCTAGCGGTTACTCCTACGAGCAGTACTTC.

The chain links TRBV10-3 to TRBJ2-3; 12 bases align to TRBD1. The CDR3 covers 13 residues. Germline CDR1 and CDR2: ENHRY and SYGVKD. After removal of 8 bases from V and 7 bases from J, the junction contained 4 bases not matched to a gene. The CDR3 DNA is TGTGCCATCGGGGGACAGGGGGCGAATACGCAGTATTTT. Protein product: CAIGGQGANTQYF.

The genes are TRBV25-1 and TRBJ2-3; TRBD1 aligns across 9 bases. The CDR3 is 16 amino acids. CDR1 MGHDK and CDR2 SYGVNS come from the germline V gene. Trimming cost V 2 bases and J 7 bases; bases outside gene matches: 10. CDR3 protein: CASSEPPGQGGHTQYF. The CDR3 DNA is TGTGCCAGCAGTGAACCGCCGGGACAGGGAGGGCATACGCAGTATTTT. Filled out from reference TRBV25-1 and TRBJ2-3, the complete variable domain reads EADIYQTPRYLVIGTGKKITLECSQTMGHDKMYWYQQDPGMELHLIHYSYGVNSTEKGDLSSESTVSRIRTEHFPLTLESARPSHTSQYLCASSEPPGQGGHTQYFGPGTRLTVL.

V usage is TRBV2 and J usage is TRBJ1-2, with D tentatively TRBD1 (5 bases). This CDR3 comprises 12 residues. Germline V lookup: CDR1 SNHLY, CDR2 FYNNEI. V was cut by 7 bases and J by 2 bases, with 8 bases left in between. CDR3 in amino acids: CASNRDNYGYTF. The CDR3 DNA sequence: TGTGCCAGCAACCGGGACAACTATGGCTACACCTTC.

J is TRBJ2-2 and V is TRBV6-6; no definite D call. This CDR3 is 16 amino acids long. Germline values: CDR1 MNHNY, CDR2 SVGAGI (reference sequence). Between the trimmed V and J ends, which lost 0 bases and 3 bases, there was a span of 11 bases. The CDR3 reads CASSYSILSHTGELFF. CDR3 coding DNA: TGTGCCAGCAGTTACTCGATTCTGTCCCACACCGGGGAGCTGTTTTTT.

This sequence joins TRBV9 and TRBJ2-3, with unresolved D. The germline V gene encodes CDR1 SGDLS and CDR2 YYNGEE. The length of the CDR3 is 13 residues. Trimming shortened V by 1 base and J by 4 bases, and 7 bases separated the two germline ends. The CDR3 here is CASSVSQADTQYF. The CDR3 DNA reads TGTGCCAGCAGCGTATCTCAGGCAGATACGCAGTATTTT.

This rearrangement joins TRBV29-1 to TRBJ1-1; D is perhaps TRBD1 (5 bases). In germline, CDR1 is SQVTM, CDR2 ANQGSEA. This CDR3 has 13 residues. Trimming took 5 bases from V and 0 from J, leaving 10 bases between them. In DNA, the CDR3 is TGCAGCGTTTACTCGGGGGTGAACACTGAAGCTTTCTTT. As protein: CSVYSGVNTEAFF.

This rearrangement joins TRBV20-1 to TRBJ2-1; D remains ambiguous. The CDR3 length is 11 residues. Trimming removed 4 bases from V and 7 bases from J, with 8 bases in between. Germline V gene lookup returns CDR1 DFQATT and CDR2 SNEGSKA (reference sequence). CDR3: CSAIYRNEQFF. The CDR3 coding sequence is TGCAGTGCTATTTATAGAAATGAGCAGTTCTTC.

This chain connects TRBV4-2 to TRBJ2-4, with 7 bases identical to TRBD2. The CDR3 loop spans 14 amino acids. From germline, CDR1 is LGHNA and CDR2 YNFKEQ. The ends lost 0 bases at V and 7 bases at J; junction bases unmatched: 3. As DNA, the CDR3 is TGTGCCAGCAGCCAAGAGGTGGGAGGGAACATTCAGTACTTC. Amino acids: CASSQEVGGNIQYF.

The chain is built from TRBV7-2 and TRBJ2-5; D is perhaps TRBD2 (5 bases). The CDR3 runs to 15 residues. Germline V gene sequence: CDR1 SGHTA, CDR2 FQGNSA. V was trimmed by 3 bases and J by 2 bases, leaving 13 bases between them. CDR3 region: CASSLWTSTQETQYF. The DNA for the CDR3 is TGTGCCAGCAGCTTGTGGACTTCAACGCAAGAGACCCAGTACTTC. The full variable domain, in which reference TRBV7-2 and TRBJ2-5 provide the parts outside the CDR3, is GAGVSQSPSNKVTEKGKDVELRCDPISGHTALYWYRQSLGQGLEFLIYFQGNSAPDKSGLPSDRFSAERTGGSVSTLTIQRTQQEDSAVYLCASSLWTSTQETQYFGPGTRLLVL.

The chain combines TRBV19 with TRBJ1-5; D perhaps matches TRBD1 (6 bases). The CDR3 has 17 residues. Germline V gene sequence: CDR1 LNHDA, CDR2 SQIVND (reference sequence). The V end was cut by 4 bases, the J end by 3 bases, with 19 bases between. CDR3: CASSTRTGHNNNQPQHF. The CDR3 nucleotides are TGTGCCAGTAGTACCCGAACGGGACATAATAACAATCAGCCCCAGCATTTT.

The V call is TRBV29-1, the J call TRBJ2-1; D gene unclear. Between the trimmed V and J ends, which lost 7 bases and 8 bases, there was a span of 15 bases. The CDR3 totals 12 residues. Germline CDR1 and CDR2: SQVTM and ANQGSEA. CDR3 DNA sequence: TGCAGCGCGGGCCAGGTTCAGGATGAGCAGTTCTTC. Protein: CSAGQVQDEQFF.

The rearrangement joins TRBV5-6 to TRBJ2-3; 9 positions match TRBD2. Germline-derived CDR1 and CDR2 are SGHDT and YYEEEE. V trimming: 2 bases; J trimming: 4 bases; junction bases outside the gene matches: 11. The CDR3 runs 17 residues. In nucleotides, the CDR3 is TGTGCCAGCAGCTTCTTGGGGGCGGGAGGGCCACCAGATACGCAGTATTTT. It encodes CASSFLGAGGPPDTQYF. Looking up the rest from reference TRBV5-6 and TRBJ2-3 gives the full variable domain: DAGVTQSPTHLIKTRGQQVTLRCSPKSGHDTVSWYQQALGQGPQFIFQYYEEEERQRGNFPDRFSGHQFPNYSSELNVNALLLGDSALYLCASSFLGAGGPPDTQYFGPGTRLTVL.

The chain combines TRBV5-3 with TRBJ2-1; TRBD2 might be the D (6 bases). TRBV5-3 is flagged as an ORF with uncertain function. The CDR3 covers 14 residues. Trimming stripped 1 base from V and 5 bases from J, with 10 bases between. The CDR3 loop reads CARSLRPSDNEQFF. Written as DNA, the CDR3 is TGTGCCAGAAGCTTGAGGCCTAGCGACAATGAGCAGTTCTTC.

The rearrangement uses TRBV5-6 and TRBJ2-3, with TRBD1 identical over 7 bases. V trimming: 2 bases; J trimming: 3 bases; junction bases outside the gene matches: 6. Germline CDR1 and CDR2: SGHDT and YYEEEE. The CDR3 extends over 15 amino acids. The CDR3 sequence is CASSFKGGKTDTQYF. The DNA of the CDR3 is TGTGCCAGCAGCTTTAAAGGGGGCAAGACAGATACGCAGTATTTT.

The V gene is TRBV6-5, the J gene TRBJ2-7; D might be TRBD1 (5 bases). Per the germline V gene, CDR1 is MNHEY and CDR2 is SVGAGI. CDR3 length: 13 amino acids. Trimming took off 6 bases at V and 7 bases at J, with 16 bases between the two ends. As DNA, the CDR3 is TGTGCCAGCAGCGTCCCAGGGAAAGAAGAGCAGTACTTC. The encoded protein is CASSVPGKEEQYF.

This rearrangement joins TRBV6-1 to TRBJ2-7; D is unresolved. V lost 6 bases and J lost 5, with 5 bases in between. CDR1 is MNHNS and CDR2 is SASEGT in the germline V gene. The CDR3 has 10 amino acids. The CDR3 DNA is TGTGCCAGCAGGGAACACGAGCAGTACTTC. Protein: CASREHEQYF.